This entry features one T cell receptor beta chain sequence. What it binds is not known. The V and J ends lost 1 base and 6 bases, in that order; junction bases with no gene match: 3. The CDR3 sequence is 14 residues long. Per the germline V gene, CDR1 is LNHNV and CDR2 is YYDKDF (reference sequence). The source of the sample is a study of T-cell reconstitution after alpha-beta-depleted transplantation in children. Whole-study results and caveats: Some patients owed their high day-60 TCRbeta diversity to surviving recipient T cells and thymic progenitors. Counts and diversity of T cells one year after transplant came mostly from newly produced T cells. Reportedly, roughly two months post-transplant, alpha-beta T cells arose from several hundred expanded graft clones.

It was with unique molecular identifiers that the TCRbeta library was prepared. MiXCR, applied by TCRdb to the PCR reads, yields one record per CDR3 protein. Here the sample spans around 200,000 distinct CDR3 sequences, more than 15% being singletons. This TCR was sampled from a male patient under 10 years old who had a stem cell transplant for acute lymphoblastic leukemia, so the T cells may come from the graft donor. Specimen: PBMCs, mostly from graft donor cells, collected 360 days after TCRalphabeta/CD19-depleted stem cell transplant. The genes are TRBV15 and TRBJ1-5; TRBD1 agrees at 7 bases. In nucleotides, the CDR3 is TGTGCCACCAGCAGAGGACAGGGACGTCAGCCCCAGCATTTT. It encodes CATSRGQGRQPQHF.